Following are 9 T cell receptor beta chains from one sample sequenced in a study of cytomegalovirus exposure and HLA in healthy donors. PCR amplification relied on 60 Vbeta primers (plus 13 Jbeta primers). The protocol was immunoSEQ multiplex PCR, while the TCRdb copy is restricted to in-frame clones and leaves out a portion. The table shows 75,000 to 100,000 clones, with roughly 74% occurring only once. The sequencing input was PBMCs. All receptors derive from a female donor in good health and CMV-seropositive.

The CDR3 DNA is TGCGCCAGCAGCTACGATAGCGGGAGGCTTTCCTCCTACGAGCAGTACTTC. This gives the protein CASSYDSGRLSSYEQYF. V usage is TRBV4-1 and J usage is TRBJ2-7, with TRBD2 matching over 10 bases. The V gene end was trimmed by 5 bases and the J gene end by 0 bases; junction bases not matched to a gene: 10. The CDR3 consists of 17 residues. Germline values: CDR1 MGHRA, CDR2 YSYEKL.

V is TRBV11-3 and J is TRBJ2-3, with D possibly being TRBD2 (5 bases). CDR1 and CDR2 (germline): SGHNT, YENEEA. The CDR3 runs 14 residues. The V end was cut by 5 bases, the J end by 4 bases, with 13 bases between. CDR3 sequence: CASSKGDTADTQYF. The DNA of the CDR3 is TGTGCCAGCAGCAAGGGAGATACTGCAGATACGCAGTATTTT.

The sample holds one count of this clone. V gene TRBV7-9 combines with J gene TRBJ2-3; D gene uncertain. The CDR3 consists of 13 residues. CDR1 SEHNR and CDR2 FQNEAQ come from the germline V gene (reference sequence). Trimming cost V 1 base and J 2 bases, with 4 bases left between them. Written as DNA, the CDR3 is TGTGCCAGCAGCTTAGGGGCCACAGATACGCAGTATTTT. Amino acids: CASSLGATDTQYF.

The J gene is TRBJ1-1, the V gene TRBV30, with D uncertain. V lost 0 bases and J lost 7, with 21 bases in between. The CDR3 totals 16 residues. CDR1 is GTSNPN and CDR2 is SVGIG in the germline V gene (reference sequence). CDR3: CAWSVFRPAGLREAFF. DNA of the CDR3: TGTGCCTGGAGTGTATTTCGCCCTGCAGGCCTTCGTGAAGCTTTCTTT.

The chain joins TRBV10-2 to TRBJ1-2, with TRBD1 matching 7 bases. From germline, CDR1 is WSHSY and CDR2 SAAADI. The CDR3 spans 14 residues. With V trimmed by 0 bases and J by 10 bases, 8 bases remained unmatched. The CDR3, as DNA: TGCGCCAGCAGTGAGTCGGGACAGCTTTTGTTCTACACCTTC. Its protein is CASSESGQLLFYTF.

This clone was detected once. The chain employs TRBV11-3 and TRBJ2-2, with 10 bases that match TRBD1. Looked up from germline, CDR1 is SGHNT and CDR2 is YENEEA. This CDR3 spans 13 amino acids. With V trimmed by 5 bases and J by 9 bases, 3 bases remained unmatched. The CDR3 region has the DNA TGTGCCAGCAGCCGGACAGGGGGGAGGGAGCTGTTTTTT. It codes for CASSRTGGRELFF.

This CDR3 reads CSARSQPGYTF. The CDR3 coding sequence is TGCAGTGCTAGGTCACAGCCTGGCTACACCTTC. The chain joins TRBV20-1 to TRBJ1-2; D unresolved. V was cut by 3 bases and J by 7 bases, with 9 bases left in between. This CDR3 spans 11 amino acids. Germline-derived CDR1 and CDR2 are DFQATT and SNEGSKA (reference sequence).

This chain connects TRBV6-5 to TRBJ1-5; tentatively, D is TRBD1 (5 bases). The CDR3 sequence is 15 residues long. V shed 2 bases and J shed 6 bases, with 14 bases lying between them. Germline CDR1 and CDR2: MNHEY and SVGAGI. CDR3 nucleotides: TGTGCCAGCAGTTACCGGGCAGGGAGGGTTCAGCCCCAGCATTTT. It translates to CASSYRAGRVQPQHF.

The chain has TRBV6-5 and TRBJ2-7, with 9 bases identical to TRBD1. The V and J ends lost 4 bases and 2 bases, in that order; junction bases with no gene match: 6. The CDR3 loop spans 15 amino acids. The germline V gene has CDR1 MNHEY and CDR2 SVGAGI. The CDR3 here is CASSFGTGLPYEQYF. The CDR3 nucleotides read TGTGCCAGCAGTTTCGGGACAGGGTTACCCTACGAGCAGTACTTC.